A single sample is the source of the 15 T cell receptor beta chains below, sequenced in a study of blood T cell repertoires in COVID-19. Profiled with immunoSEQ multiplex PCR; TCRdb holds only in-frame clones, not every one. The table lists around 160,000 clones, about four fifths of them singletons. Sequencing used peripheral blood. The receptor set was obtained from a human donor with acute or convalescent COVID-19. The donor label of this sample is uncertain.

The rearrangement uses TRBV29-1 and TRBJ1-3, with 9 bases identical to TRBD1. CDR3 length: 16 amino acids. Per germline, CDR1 SQVTM and CDR2 ANQGSEA. After removal of 4 bases from V and 7 bases from J, the junction contained 14 bases not matched to a gene. The CDR3 here is CSVGGLKGQGENTIYF. The DNA of the CDR3 is TGCAGCGTTGGAGGCCTAAAGGGACAGGGAGAGAACACCATATATTTT.

This clone was counted a single time. The chain has TRBV6-5 and TRBJ1-1; a weak D match, TRBD1 (6 bases). The V end lost 2 bases, the J end lost 1 base, and 11 bases lay between the germline ends. CDR1 MNHEY and CDR2 SVGAGI come from the germline V gene. This CDR3 spans 15 amino acids. The CDR3 loop is CASSYGDTGNTEAFF. The CDR3 nucleotides read TGTGCCAGCAGTTACGGGGACACTGGGAACACTGAAGCTTTCTTT.

This chain uses TRBV6-5 with TRBJ1-5, with D uncertain. There are 13 residues in the CDR3. The ends were cut back, 10 bases at V and 0 bases at J, with 10 bases in the middle. From germline, CDR1 is MNHEY and CDR2 SVGAGI. This CDR3 reads CATGGGSNQPQHF. DNA for the CDR3: TGTGCCACCGGAGGAGGTAGCAATCAGCCCCAGCATTTT.

V is TRBV6-5 and J is TRBJ1-1, with D possibly matching TRBD1 (6 bases). The V end was cut by 0 bases, the J end by 5 bases, with 10 bases between. The CDR3 contains 14 residues. Looked up from germline, CDR1 is MNHEY and CDR2 is SVGAGI. The CDR3 spells CASSYSTGYTEAFF. In DNA, the CDR3 is TGTGCCAGCAGTTACTCAACAGGGTATACTGAAGCTTTCTTT.

J is TRBJ1-5 and V is TRBV14, with 7 bases that match TRBD1. With 4 bases clipped from V and 4 bases from J, the junction kept 7 bases outside the gene matches. The CDR3 has 15 amino acids. Germline lookup yields CDR1 SGHDN and CDR2 FVKESK. CDR3 residues: CASSRDRVGNQPQHF. CDR3 nucleotides: TGTGCCAGCAGCCGTGACAGGGTAGGGAATCAGCCCCAGCATTTT. Full variable domain (missing parts from reference TRBV14 and TRBJ1-5): EAGVTQFPSHSVIEKGQTVTLRCDPISGHDNLYWYRRVMGKEIKFLLHFVKESKQDESGMPNNRFLAERTGGTYSTLKVQPAELEDSGVYFCASSRDRVGNQPQHFGDGTRLSIL.

This clone was counted ten times or more. The chain is built from TRBV9 and TRBJ2-1, with 8 bases matching TRBD1. The CDR3 has 16 amino acids. The J segment lost 8 bases and the V segment lost 4 bases, leaving 14 bases of the junction unmatched. In germline, CDR1 is SGDLS, CDR2 YYNGEE. The CDR3 DNA reads as TGTGCCAGCAGCTCCTATGGACAGGGTCCCGGCGATGAGCAGTTCTTC. This sequence encodes CASSSYGQGPGDEQFF. The complete variable domain, with remaining parts taken from reference TRBV9 and TRBJ2-1, reads DSGVTQTPKHLITATGQRVTLRCSPRSGDLSVYWYQQSLDQGLQFLIQYYNGEERAKGNILERFSAQQFPDLHSELNLSSLELGDSALYFCASSSYGQGPGDEQFFGPGTRLTVL.

The chain combines TRBV12-5 with TRBJ1-1; D may be TRBD1 (6 bases). Per germline, CDR1 LGHNT and CDR2 FRNRAP. The CDR3 covers 13 residues. V was cut by 1 base and J by 4 bases, with 7 bases left in between. The DNA for the CDR3 is TGTGCTAGTGGTTTGGAAGGGGGCACTGAAGCTTTCTTT. This sequence encodes CASGLEGGTEAFF. Supplemented by reference TRBV12-5 and TRBJ1-1, the full variable domain reads DARVTQTPRHKVTEMGQEVTMRCQPILGHNTVFWYRQTMMQGLELLAYFRNRAPLDDSGMPKDRFSAEMPDATLATLKIQPSEPRDSAVYFCASGLEGGTEAFFGQGTRLTVV.

The chain recombines TRBV28 with TRBJ2-2, with 7 bases lining up with TRBD1. Germline V gene sequence: CDR1 MDHEN, CDR2 SYDVKM. The CDR3 runs 15 residues. V was clipped by 4 bases and J by 1 base; unmatched bases: 3. The CDR3 nucleotides are TGTGCCAGCAGTTACGGGACAGTGAACACCGGGGAGCTGTTTTTT. This encodes CASSYGTVNTGELFF.

The chain recombines TRBV5-1 with TRBJ2-2; 8 bases are a match to TRBD1. The CDR3 has 18 residues. The ends lost 2 bases at V and 3 bases at J; junction bases unmatched: 12. CDR1 is SGHRS, CDR2 YFSETQ, per germline. CDR3 coding DNA: TGCGCCAGCAGCTTAATGAGGCTCGACAGGGGTCACACCGGGGAGCTGTTTTTT. Protein: CASSLMRLDRGHTGELFF. Full variable domain (rest looked up from reference TRBV5-1 and TRBJ2-2): KAGVTQTPRYLIKTRGQQVTLSCSPISGHRSVSWYQQTPGQGLQFLFEYFSETQRNKGNFPGRFSGRQFSNSRSEMNVSTLELGDSALYLCASSLMRLDRGHTGELFFGEGSRLTVL.

This clone has just one count. The rearrangement links TRBV5-4 to TRBJ2-7, with 13 bases that match TRBD2. The CDR3 runs 14 residues. V trimming: 10 bases; J trimming: 1 base; junction bases outside the gene matches: 5. Per germline, CDR1 SGHNT and CDR2 YYREEE (reference sequence). CDR3 residues: CACGLAGASYEQYV. In nucleotides, the CDR3 is TGTGCCTGCGGACTAGCGGGAGCGTCCTACGAGCAGTACGTC.

This chain uses TRBV3-1 (or the pseudogene TRBV3-2) with TRBJ2-1; TRBD2 might be the D (6 bases). Germline V lookup: CDR1 LGHDT, CDR2 YNNKEL (reference sequence). This CDR3 has 15 amino acids. The germline V and J ends were trimmed by 1 base and 8 bases, with 15 bases remaining between them. The CDR3 nucleotides are TGTGCCAGCAGCCAAGCAGGACTACCGTTTGATGAGCAGTTCTTC. Encoded protein: CASSQAGLPFDEQFF.

This clone was recorded only once. This chain connects TRBV25-1 to TRBJ1-2, with D perhaps matching TRBD1 (5 bases). From germline, CDR1 is MGHDK and CDR2 SYGVNS. This CDR3 is 14 amino acids long. The CDR3 here is CATTPGSSVYGYTF. In nucleotides, the CDR3 is TGTGCTACTACGCCAGGGTCTTCAGTCTATGGCTACACCTTC.

This clone was counted a few times. The gene calls are TRBV28 and TRBJ1-6; D is unclear. Germline lookup yields CDR1 MDHEN and CDR2 SYDVKM. CDR3 size: 14 residues. V lost 5 bases, J lost 9 bases, and 14 bases lay in between. This chain's CDR3 is CASSRPQRGSPLHF. Written as DNA, the CDR3 is TGTGCCAGCAGTCGGCCGCAGCGGGGTTCACCCCTCCACTTT.

V gene TRBV7-9 combines with J gene TRBJ1-4; tentatively, D is TRBD1 (6 bases). The CDR3 totals 16 residues. The ends were cut back, 6 bases at V and 7 bases at J, with 21 bases in the middle. Germline-derived CDR1 and CDR2 are SEHNR and FQNEAQ (reference sequence). The chain's CDR3 is CASSHLGGQSGEKLFF. The CDR3 nucleotides are TGTGCCAGCAGTCACCTGGGGGGGCAATCAGGTGAAAAACTGTTTTTT.

V is TRBV30 and J is TRBJ1-6; 9 bases match TRBD1. This CDR3 comprises 12 residues. V trimming: 5 bases; J trimming: 10 bases; junction bases outside the gene matches: 3. Germline V gene data show CDR1 as GTSNPN and CDR2 as SVGIG (reference sequence). The CDR3 protein is CAWGTGRSPLHF. CDR3 bases: TGTGCCTGGGGGACAGGGAGGTCACCCCTCCACTTT. Complete variable domain (other parts from reference TRBV30 and TRBJ1-6): SQTIHQWPATLVQPVGSPLSLECTVEGTSNPNLYWYRQAAGRGLQLLFYSVGIGQISSEVPQNLSASRPQDRQFILSSKKLLLSDSGFYLCAWGTGRSPLHFGNGTRLTVT.